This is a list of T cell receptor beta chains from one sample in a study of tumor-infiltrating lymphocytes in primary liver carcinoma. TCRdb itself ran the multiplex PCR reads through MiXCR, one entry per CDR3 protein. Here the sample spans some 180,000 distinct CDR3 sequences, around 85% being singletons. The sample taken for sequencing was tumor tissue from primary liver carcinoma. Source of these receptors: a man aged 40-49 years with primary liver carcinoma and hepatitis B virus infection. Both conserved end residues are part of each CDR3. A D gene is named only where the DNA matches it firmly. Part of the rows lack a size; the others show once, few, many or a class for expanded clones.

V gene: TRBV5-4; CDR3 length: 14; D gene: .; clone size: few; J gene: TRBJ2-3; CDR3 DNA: TGTGCTAGCAGGGCGGACTATAACAGAGATACGCAGTATTTT; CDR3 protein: CASRADYNRDTQYF
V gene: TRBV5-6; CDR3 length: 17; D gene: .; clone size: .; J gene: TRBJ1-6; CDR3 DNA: TGTGCCAGCAGCTTGTCTGGCCGGACCAAGGGGAATTCACCCCTGCACTTT; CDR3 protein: CASSLSGRTKGNSPLHF
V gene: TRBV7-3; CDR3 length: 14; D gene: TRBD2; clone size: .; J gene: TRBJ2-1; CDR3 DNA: TGTGCCAGCAGCGAGCGGGGCTCCTACAATGAGCAGTTCTTC; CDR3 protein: CASSERGSYNEQFF
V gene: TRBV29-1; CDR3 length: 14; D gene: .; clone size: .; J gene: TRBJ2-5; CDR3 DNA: TGCAGCGTTGGCAACGGACGGGGCCAAGAGACCCGGTACTTC; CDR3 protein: CSVGNGRGQETRYF
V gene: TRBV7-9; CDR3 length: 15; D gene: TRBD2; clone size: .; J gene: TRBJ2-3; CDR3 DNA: TGTGCCAGCAACTTTCCGACTAGCGGCACAGATACGCAGTATTTT; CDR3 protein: CASNFPTSGTDTQYF
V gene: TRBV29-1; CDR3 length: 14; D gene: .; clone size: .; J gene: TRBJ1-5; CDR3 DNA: TGCAGCGTCACAGAAGGACAAATCAGTCAGCCCCAGCATTTT; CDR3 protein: CSVTEGQISQPQHF
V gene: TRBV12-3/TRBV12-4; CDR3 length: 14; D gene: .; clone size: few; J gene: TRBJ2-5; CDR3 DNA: TGTACCAGCAGTTTTTCAGGGAAGGAGGAGACCCAGTACTTC; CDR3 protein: CTSSFSGKEETQYF
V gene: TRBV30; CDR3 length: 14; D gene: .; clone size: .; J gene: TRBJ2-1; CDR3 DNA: TGTGCGTGGAGTAAGGGGGACCGCCTAACTGAGCAGTTCTTC; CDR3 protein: CAWSKGDRLTEQFF
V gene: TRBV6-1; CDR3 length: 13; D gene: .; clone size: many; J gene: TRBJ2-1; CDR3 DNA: TGTGCCAGCAGTGAAGTAACTCACAATGAGCAGTTCTTC; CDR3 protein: CASSEVTHNEQFF
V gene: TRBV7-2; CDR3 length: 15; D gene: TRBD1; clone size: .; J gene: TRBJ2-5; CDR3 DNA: TGTGCCAGCAGCTCCGGGACAGGGCCCGGGGAGACTCAGTACTTC; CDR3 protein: CASSSGTGPGETQYF
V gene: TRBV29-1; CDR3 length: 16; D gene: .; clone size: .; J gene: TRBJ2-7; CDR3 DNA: TGCAGCGCCATTACATCTGGGACCGGCACTCACTACGAGCAGTATTTC; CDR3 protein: CSAITSGTGTHYEQYF
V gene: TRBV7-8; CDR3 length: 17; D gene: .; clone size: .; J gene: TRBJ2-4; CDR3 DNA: TGTGCCAGTAGCCCCCTTTCCAGCGGATTAGGCAAAAACATTCAGTACTTC; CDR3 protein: CASSPLSSGLGKNIQYF
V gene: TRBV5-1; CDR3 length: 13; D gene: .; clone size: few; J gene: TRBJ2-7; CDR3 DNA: TGCGCCAGCAGGTTGGTAACGTCCTACGAGCAGTACTTC; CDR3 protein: CASRLVTSYEQYF
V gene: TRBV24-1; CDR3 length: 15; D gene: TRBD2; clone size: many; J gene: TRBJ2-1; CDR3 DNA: TGTGCCACCAGTGATTCTCTAGCGGCCTACAATGAGCAGTTCTTC; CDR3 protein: CATSDSLAAYNEQFF
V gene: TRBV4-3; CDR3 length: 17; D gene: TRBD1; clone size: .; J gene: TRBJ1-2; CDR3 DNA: TGCGCCAGCAGCCAGGATTATCTACAGGGGTGGATCTATGGCTACACCTTC; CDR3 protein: CASSQDYLQGWIYGYTF
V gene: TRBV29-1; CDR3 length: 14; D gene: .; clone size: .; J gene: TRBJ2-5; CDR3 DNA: TGCAGCATCTACTTAATAGCTGGACGTAAGACCCAGTACTTC; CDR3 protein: CSIYLIAGRKTQYF
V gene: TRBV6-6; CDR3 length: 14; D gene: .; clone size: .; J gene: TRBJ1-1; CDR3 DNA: TGTGCAGTGAGAGGCGGGTTTCAGAATACTGAAGCTTTCTTT; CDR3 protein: CAVRGGFQNTEAFF
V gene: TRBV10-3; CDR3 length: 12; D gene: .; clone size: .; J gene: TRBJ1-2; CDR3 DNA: TGTGCCATCAGTGAGGCAGTCTATTGTTACACCTTC; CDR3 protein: CAISEAVYCYTF
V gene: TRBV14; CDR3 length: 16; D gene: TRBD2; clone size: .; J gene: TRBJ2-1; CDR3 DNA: TGTGCCAACAATGCCGTAGCGGGATGGGTAAACAATGAGCATTTCTTC; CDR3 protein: CANNAVAGWVNNEHFF
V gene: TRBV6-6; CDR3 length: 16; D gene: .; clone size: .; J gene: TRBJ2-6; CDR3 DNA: TGTGCCAGCAGTCCGGGACTTTCCTCTGGGGCCAAAGTCCCGACTTTC; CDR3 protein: CASSPGLSSGAKVPTF
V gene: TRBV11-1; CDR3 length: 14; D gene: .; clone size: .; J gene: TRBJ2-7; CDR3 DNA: TGTGCCAGCAGCTTACGTACAGGCGCCTACGAGAAGTACTTC; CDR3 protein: CASSLRTGAYEKYF
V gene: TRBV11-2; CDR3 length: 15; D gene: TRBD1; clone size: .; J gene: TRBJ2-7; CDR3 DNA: TGTGGCAGCAGCTTACGATGGACAGGGGAGAGCGAGCAGTACTTC; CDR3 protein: CGSSLRWTGESEQYF
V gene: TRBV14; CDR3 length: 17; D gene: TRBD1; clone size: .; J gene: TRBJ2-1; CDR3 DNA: TGTGCCAGCAGCCAAGAGGGTCATGGGACAGATTACAATGAGCAGTTGTTC; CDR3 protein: CASSQEGHGTDYNEQLF
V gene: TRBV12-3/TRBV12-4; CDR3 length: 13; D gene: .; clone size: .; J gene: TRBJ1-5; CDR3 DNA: TGTGCCAGCACCGATTACACGGATCAACCCCAGCAATTT; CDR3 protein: CASTDYTDQPQQF
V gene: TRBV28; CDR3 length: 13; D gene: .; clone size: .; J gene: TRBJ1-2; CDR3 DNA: TGTGCTAGCAACGACGGATCTACTCGAGGCTACACCTTC; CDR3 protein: CASNDGSTRGYTF
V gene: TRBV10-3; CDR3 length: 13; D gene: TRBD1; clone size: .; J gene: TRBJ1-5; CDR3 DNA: TGTGCCGCGTCGGGACAGGCCAATCAACCCCAGCATTTT; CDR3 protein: CAASGQANQPQHF
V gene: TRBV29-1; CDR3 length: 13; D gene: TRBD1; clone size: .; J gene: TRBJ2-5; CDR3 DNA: TGCAGCGTTTCATCCAGGGGGAGAGAGACCAAGTACTTC; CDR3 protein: CSVSSRGRETKYF
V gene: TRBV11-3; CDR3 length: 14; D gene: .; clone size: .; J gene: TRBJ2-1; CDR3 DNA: TGTGCCAGCAGCTTATTTCCGGGATACAATGATCAGTTCTTC; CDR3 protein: CASSLFPGYNDQFF
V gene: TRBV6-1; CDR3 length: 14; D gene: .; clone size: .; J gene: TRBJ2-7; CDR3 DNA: TGTGCCAGCACTGTAGCGCGGGTTTCCTACGAGCAGTACTTC; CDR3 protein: CASTVARVSYEQYF
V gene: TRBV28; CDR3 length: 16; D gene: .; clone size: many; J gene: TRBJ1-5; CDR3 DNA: TGTGCCAGCAGTTTATACAGGGCCCAACTCAATCAGCCCCAGCATTTT; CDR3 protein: CASSLYRAQLNQPQHF
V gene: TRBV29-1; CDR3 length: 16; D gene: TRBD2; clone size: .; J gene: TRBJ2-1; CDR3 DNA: TGCAGCGTTGAAGATTCTGACGGGACTATCTACAATGAGCAGTTCTTC; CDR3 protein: CSVEDSDGTIYNEQFF
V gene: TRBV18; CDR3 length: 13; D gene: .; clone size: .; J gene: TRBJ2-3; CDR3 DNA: TGTGCCAGCTCAGCCATAGGGTTGGATACGCGGTATTTT; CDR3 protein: CASSAIGLDTRYF
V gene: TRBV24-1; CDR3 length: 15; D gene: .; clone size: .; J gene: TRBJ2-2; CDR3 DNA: TGTGCCACCAGTCCTATAGGGAAGAATACCGGGGAGCTGTTTTTT; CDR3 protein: CATSPIGKNTGELFF
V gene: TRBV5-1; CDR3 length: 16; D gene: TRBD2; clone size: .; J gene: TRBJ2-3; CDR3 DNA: TGCGCAAGCAGCTTGGACGGGAGGGCCGGAACAGATATGCAGTATTTT; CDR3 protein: CASSLDGRAGTDMQYF
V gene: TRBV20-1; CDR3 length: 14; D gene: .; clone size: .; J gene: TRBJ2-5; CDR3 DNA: TGCAGTGCTAGTAACCAGGGGACGGGGGAGACCCAGTACTTC; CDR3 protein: CSASNQGTGETQYF
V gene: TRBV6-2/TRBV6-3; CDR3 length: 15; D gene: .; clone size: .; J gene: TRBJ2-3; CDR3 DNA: TGTGCCAGCAGCCTTAGCGTTAGGGAGACAGATACGCAGTATTTT; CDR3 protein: CASSLSVRETDTQYF
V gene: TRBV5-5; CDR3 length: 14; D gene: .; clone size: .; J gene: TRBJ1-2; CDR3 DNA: TGTGTCAGCAGCGCTGGGACACTTAACTGTGGCTACACCTTC; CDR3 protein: CVSSAGTLNCGYTF
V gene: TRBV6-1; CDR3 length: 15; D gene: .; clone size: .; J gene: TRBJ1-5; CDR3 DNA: TGTGCCAGTAGTGTGGAGAGGGGCTGGAATCAGCCCCAACATTTT; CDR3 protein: CASSVERGWNQPQHF
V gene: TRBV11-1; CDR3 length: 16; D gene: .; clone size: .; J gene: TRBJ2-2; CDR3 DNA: TGTAACAGCAGCCTGGGGGTCGGGGCGAACACCGGGGAGCTGTTTTTT; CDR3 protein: CNSSLGVGANTGELFF
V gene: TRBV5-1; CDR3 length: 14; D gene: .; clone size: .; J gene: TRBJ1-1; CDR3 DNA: TGCGCCAGTAGCATGGACGGCATGAACACTGAAGCTTTCTTT; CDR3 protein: CASSMDGMNTEAFF
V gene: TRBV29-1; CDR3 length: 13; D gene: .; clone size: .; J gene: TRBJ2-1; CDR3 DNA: TGCAGCGACGCCCGGGACTTTACGAGTGAGCAGTTCTTC; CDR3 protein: CSDARDFTSEQFF
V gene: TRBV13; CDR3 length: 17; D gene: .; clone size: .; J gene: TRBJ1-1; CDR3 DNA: TGTGCCAGCAGCTTAGGTCGTTGGGGGGTTTTGAACACTGAAACTCTCTTT; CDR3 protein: CASSLGRWGVLNTETLF
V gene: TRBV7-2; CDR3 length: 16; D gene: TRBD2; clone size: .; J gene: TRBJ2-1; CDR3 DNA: TGTGCCAGCAGCGACCGGACTAGCGGGCTGCACAATGAGCAGTTCTTC; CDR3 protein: CASSDRTSGLHNEQFF
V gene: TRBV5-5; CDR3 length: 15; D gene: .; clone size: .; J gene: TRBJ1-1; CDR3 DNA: TGTGCCAATAGCCATGAGGGTGAGCGGTACACTGAAACTTTCTTT; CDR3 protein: CANSHEGERYTETFF
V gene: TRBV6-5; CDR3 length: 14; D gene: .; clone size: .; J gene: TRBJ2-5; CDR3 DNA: TGTGCCAGCAGCTCCCTAGGTGGTTCGGGGCCCCAGTACTTC; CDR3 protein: CASSSLGGSGPQYF
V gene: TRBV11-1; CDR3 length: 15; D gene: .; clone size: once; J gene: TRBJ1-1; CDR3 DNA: TGTGCCAGTAGCCCTCAACAGGGTCGGAACACTGATGCTTTCTTT; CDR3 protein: CASSPQQGRNTDAFF